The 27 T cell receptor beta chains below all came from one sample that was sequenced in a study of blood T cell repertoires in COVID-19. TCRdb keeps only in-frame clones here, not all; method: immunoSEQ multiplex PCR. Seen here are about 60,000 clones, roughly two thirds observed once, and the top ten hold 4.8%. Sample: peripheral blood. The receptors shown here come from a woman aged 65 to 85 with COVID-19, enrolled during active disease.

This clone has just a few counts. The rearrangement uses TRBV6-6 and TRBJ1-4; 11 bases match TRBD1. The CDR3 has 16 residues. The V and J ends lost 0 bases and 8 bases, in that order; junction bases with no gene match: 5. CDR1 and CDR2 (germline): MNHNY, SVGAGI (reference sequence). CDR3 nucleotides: TGTGCCAGCAGTTACTCGCCGGGACAGGGGGAAGAAAAACTGTTTTTT. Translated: CASSYSPGQGEEKLFF.

CDR3: CASSQDRGRVGYTF. In nucleotides, the CDR3 is TGCGCCAGCAGCCAAGATCGGGGAAGGGTTGGCTACACCTTC. The gene calls are TRBV4-1 and TRBJ1-2; D is uncertain. V dropped 0 bases and J dropped 7 bases, with 12 bases sitting between them. The CDR3 sequence is 14 residues long. The germline gives CDR1 MGHRA, CDR2 YSYEKL.

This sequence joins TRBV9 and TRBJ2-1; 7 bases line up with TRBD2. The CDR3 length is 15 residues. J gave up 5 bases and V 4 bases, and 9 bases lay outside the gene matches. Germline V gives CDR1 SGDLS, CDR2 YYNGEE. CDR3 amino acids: CASSPRLAAHNEQFF. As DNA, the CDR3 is TGTGCCAGCAGCCCTCGCCTAGCGGCACACAATGAGCAGTTCTTC.

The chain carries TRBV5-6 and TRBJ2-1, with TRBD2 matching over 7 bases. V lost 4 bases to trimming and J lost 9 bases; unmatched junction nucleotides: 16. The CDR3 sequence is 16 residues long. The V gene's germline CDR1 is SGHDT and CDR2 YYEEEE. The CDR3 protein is CASSPQAGTDGGEQFF. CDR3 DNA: TGTGCCAGCAGCCCCCAAGCGGGAACCGATGGGGGTGAGCAGTTCTTC.

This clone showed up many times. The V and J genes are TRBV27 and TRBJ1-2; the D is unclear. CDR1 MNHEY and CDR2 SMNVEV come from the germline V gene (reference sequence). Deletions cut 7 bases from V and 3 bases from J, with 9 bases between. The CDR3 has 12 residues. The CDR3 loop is CASNWRHYGYTF. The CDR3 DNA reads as TGTGCCAGCAACTGGAGGCACTATGGCTACACCTTC.

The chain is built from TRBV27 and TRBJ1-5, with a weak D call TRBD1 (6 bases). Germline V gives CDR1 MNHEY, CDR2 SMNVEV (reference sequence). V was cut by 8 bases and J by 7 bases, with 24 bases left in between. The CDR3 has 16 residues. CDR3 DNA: TGTGCCAGCTCTGGGGGGGCAGGCCTTTTTATGCAGCCCCAGCATTTT. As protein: CASSGGAGLFMQPQHF.

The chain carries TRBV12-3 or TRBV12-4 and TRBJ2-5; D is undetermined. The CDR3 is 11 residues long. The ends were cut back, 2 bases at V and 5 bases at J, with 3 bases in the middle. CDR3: CASSLTETQYF. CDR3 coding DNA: TGTGCCAGCAGTTTAACTGAGACCCAGTACTTC.

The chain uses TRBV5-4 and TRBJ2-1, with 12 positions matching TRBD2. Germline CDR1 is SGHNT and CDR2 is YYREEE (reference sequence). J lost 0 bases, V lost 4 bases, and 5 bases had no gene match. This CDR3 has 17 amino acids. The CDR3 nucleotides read TGTGCCAGCAGCCCAAAGACTAGCGGGAGCTCCTACAATGAGCAGTTCTTC. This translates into CASSPKTSGSSYNEQFF.

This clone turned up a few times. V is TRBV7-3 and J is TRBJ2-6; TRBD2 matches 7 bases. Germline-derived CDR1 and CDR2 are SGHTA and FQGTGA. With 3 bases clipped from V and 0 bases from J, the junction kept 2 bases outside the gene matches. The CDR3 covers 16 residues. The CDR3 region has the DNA TGTGCCAGCAGCTTGGGACTACCCTCTGGGGCCAACGTCCTGACTTTC. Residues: CASSLGLPSGANVLTF. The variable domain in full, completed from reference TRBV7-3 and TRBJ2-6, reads GAGVSQTPSNKVTEKGKYVELRCDPISGHTALYWYRQSLGQGPEFLIYFQGTGAADDSGLPNDRFFAVRPEGSVSTLKIQRTERGDSAVYLCASSLGLPSGANVLTFGAGSRLTVL.

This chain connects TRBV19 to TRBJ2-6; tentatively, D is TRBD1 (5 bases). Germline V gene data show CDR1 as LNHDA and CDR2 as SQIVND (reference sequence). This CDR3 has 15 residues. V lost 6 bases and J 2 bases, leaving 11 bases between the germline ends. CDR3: CASSGQGAGANVLTF. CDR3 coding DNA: TGTGCCAGTAGCGGGCAGGGCGCTGGGGCCAACGTCCTGACTTTC. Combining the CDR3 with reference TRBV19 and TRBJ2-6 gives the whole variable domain DGGITQSPKYLFRKEGQNVTLSCEQNLNHDAMYWYRQDPGQGLRLIYYSQIVNDFQKGDIAEGYSVSREKKESFPLTVTSAQKNPTAFYLCASSGQGAGANVLTFGAGSRLTVL.

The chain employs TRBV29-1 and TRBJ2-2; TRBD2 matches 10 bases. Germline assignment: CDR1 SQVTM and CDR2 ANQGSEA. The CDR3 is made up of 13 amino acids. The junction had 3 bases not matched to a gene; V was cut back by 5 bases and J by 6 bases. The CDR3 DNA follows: TGCAGCGTTCTAGCGGGAGTTCCCGGGGAGCTGTTTTTT. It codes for CSVLAGVPGELFF.

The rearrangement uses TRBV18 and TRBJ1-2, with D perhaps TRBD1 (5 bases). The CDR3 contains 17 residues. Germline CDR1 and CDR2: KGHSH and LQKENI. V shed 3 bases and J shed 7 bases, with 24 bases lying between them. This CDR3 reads CASSPQPTDPRAGGYTF. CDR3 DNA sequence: TGTGCCAGCTCACCTCAACCGACAGACCCTCGGGCCGGTGGCTACACCTTC.

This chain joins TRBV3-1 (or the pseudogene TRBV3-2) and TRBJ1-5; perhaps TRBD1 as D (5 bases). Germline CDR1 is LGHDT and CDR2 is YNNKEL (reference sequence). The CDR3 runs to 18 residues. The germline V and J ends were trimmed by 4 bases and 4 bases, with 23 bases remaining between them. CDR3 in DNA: TGTGCCAGCAGCCCCGCCGAAGGTAGGGGAGGAGGAAATCAGCCCCAGCATTTT. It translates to CASSPAEGRGGGNQPQHF.

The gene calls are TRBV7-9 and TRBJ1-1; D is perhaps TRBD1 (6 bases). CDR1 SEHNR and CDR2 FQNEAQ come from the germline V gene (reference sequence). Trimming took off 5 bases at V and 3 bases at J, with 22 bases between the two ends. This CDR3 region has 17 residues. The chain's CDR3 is CASSRPPGAHEDTEAFF. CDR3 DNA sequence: TGTGCCAGCAGCAGACCCCCAGGGGCCCATGAGGACACTGAAGCTTTCTTT.

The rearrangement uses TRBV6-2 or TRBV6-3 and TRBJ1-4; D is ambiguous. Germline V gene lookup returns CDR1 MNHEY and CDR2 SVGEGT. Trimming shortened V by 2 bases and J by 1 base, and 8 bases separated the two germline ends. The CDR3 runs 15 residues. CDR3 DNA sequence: TGTGCCAGCAGTTACGGAGGGAAAACTAATGAAAAACTGTTTTTT. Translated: CASSYGGKTNEKLFF.

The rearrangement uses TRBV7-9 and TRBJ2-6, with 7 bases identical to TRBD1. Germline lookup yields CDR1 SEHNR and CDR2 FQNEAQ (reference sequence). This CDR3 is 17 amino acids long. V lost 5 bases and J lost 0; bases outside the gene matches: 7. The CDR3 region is CASSEDRLLSGANVLTF. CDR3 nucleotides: TGTGCCAGCAGCGAGGACAGGTTACTCTCTGGGGCCAACGTCCTGACTTTC. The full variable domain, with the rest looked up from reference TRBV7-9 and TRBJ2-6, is DTGVSQNPRHKITKRGQNVTFRCDPISEHNRLYWYRQTLGQGPEFLTYFQNEAQLEKSRLLSDRFSAERPKGSFSTLEIQRTEQGDSAMYLCASSEDRLLSGANVLTFGAGSRLTVL.

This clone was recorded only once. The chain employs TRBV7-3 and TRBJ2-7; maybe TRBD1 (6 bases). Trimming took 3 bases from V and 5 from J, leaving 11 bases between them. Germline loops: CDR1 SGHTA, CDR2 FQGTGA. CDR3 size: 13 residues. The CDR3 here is CASSLRGSDEQYF. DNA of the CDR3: TGTGCCAGCAGCTTGAGGGGGAGCGACGAGCAGTACTTC.

CDR3 protein: CASSSRDSFRGYTF. The DNA of the CDR3 is TGTGCCAGCAGTTCCCGGGACAGCTTTCGGGGCTACACCTTC. The chain carries TRBV27 and TRBJ1-2; 7 positions agree with TRBD1. Germline V lookup: CDR1 MNHEY, CDR2 SMNVEV (reference sequence). J gave up 8 bases and V 4 bases, and 10 bases lay outside the gene matches. This CDR3 region has 14 residues.

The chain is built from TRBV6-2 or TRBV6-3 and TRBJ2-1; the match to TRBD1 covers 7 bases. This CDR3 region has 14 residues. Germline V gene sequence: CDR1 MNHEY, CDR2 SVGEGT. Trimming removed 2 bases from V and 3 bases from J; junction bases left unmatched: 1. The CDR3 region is CASSYAGGYNEQFF. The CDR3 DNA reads TGTGCCAGCAGTTACGCAGGGGGCTACAATGAGCAGTTCTTC.

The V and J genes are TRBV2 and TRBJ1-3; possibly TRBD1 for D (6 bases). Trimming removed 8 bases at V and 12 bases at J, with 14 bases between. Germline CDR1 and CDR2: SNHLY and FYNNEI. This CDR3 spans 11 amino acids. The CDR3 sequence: CASGGDIFIYF. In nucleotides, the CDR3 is TGTGCCAGCGGGGGGGACATCTTCATATATTTT.

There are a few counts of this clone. The CDR3 nucleotides read TGTGCCAGCAGCGAGCGGGACAACAATCAGCCCCAGCATTTT. Encoded protein: CASSERDNNQPQHF. The chain is built from TRBV7-8 and TRBJ1-5; tentative D call: TRBD1 (6 bases). Germline V gives CDR1 SGHVS, CDR2 FQNEAQ. Trimming shortened V by 5 bases and J by 3 bases, and 11 bases separated the two germline ends. The CDR3 sequence is 14 residues long. The complete variable domain, with remaining parts taken from reference TRBV7-8 and TRBJ1-5, reads GAGVSQSPRYKVAKRGQDVALRCDPISGHVSLFWYQQALGQGPEFLTYFQNEAQLDKSGLPSDRFFAERPEGSVSTLKIQRTQQEDSAVYLCASSERDNNQPQHFGDGTRLSIL.

CDR3 residues: CASGGMTEAFF. The CDR3 DNA is TGTGCCAGCGGAGGGATGACTGAAGCTTTCTTT. The chain uses TRBV6-6 and TRBJ1-1; D is undetermined. Trimming left V 8 bases short and J 5 bases short, with 9 bases between. Per germline, CDR1 MNHNY and CDR2 SVGAGI (reference sequence). This CDR3 is built from 11 residues.

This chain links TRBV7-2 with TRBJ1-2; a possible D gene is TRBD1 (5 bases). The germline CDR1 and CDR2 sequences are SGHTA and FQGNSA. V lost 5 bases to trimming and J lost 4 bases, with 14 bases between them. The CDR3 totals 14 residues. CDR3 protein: CASSLDRNSYGYTF. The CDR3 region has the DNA TGTGCCAGCAGCCTAGACAGAAACTCCTATGGCTACACCTTC.

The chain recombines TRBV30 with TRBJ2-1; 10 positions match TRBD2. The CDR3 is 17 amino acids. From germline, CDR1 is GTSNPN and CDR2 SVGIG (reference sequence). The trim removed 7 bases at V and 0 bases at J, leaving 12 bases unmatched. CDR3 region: CAFSASGGPPSYNEQFF. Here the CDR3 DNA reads TGTGCCTTCTCGGCTAGCGGGGGTCCCCCCTCCTACAATGAGCAGTTCTTC.

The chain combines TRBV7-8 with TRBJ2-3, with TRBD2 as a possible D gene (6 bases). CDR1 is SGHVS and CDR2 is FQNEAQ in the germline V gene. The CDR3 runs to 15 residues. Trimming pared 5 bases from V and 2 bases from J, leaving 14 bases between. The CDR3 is CASSLSGGNTDTQYF. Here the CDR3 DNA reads TGTGCCAGCAGCCTTTCTGGGGGGAACACAGATACGCAGTATTTT.

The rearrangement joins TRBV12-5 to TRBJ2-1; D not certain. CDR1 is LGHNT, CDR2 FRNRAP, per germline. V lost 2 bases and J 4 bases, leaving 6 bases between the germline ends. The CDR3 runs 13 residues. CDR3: CASGLYSYNEQFF. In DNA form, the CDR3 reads TGTGCTAGTGGTTTGTACAGTTACAATGAGCAGTTCTTC.

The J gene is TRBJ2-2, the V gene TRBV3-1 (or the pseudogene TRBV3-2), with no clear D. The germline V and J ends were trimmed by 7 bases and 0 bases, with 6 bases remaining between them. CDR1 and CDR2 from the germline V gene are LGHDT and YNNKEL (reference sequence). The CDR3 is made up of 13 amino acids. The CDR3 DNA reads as TGTGCCAGCAAATTCGCGAACACCGGGGAGCTGTTTTTT. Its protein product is CASKFANTGELFF.